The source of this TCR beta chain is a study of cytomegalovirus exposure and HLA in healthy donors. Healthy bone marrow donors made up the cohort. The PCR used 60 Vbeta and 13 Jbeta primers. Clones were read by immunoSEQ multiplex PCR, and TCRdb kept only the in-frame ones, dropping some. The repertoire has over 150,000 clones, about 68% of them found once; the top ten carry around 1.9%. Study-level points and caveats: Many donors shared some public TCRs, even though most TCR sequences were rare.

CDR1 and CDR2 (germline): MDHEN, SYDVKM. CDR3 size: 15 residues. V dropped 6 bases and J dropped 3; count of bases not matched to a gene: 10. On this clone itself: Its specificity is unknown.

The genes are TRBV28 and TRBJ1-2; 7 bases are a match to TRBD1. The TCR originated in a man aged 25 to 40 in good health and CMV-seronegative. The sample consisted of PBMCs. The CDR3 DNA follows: TGTGCCAGCAGCCGAACTCTAGGGGGCGACTATGGCTACACCTTC. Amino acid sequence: CASSRTLGGDYGYTF.